One sample yielded the 27 T cell receptor beta chains listed below, sequenced in a study of blood T cell repertoires in COVID-19. Assay used: immunoSEQ multiplex PCR; TCRdb lists only in-frame clones, some missing. The sample has roughly 140,000 clones, around four fifths seen once. Input material: peripheral blood. The source of these receptors is a human donor in a cohort sampled during active COVID-19.

The V call is TRBV5-6, the J call TRBJ2-1, with a tentative D call TRBD2 (6 bases). CDR3 length: 16 amino acids. Germline CDR1 is SGHDT and CDR2 is YYEEEE. The V gene lost 4 bases and the J gene lost 4 bases, with 18 bases spanning the gap. CDR3 residues: CASSRGKQPKYNEQFF. CDR3 bases: TGTGCCAGCAGCCGGGGGAAACAGCCAAAGTACAATGAGCAGTTCTTC.

The gene calls are TRBV15 and TRBJ1-6; D gene uncertain. V lost 11 bases and J lost 7, with 15 bases in between. CDR3 length equals 13 residues. CDR1 and CDR2 from the germline V gene are LNHNV and YYDKDF (reference sequence). The CDR3 sequence: CAVSPTLNSPLHF. Here the CDR3 DNA reads TGTGCCGTGTCGCCGACACTCAATTCACCCCTCCACTTT.

The V call is TRBV15, the J call TRBJ1-1; perhaps TRBD1 as D (5 bases). Germline CDR1 LNHNV, CDR2 YYDKDF (reference sequence). The CDR3 has 13 residues. With 5 bases removed from V and 4 bases from J, the gap between germline ends came to 11 bases. CDR3 DNA sequence: TGTGCCACCAGCCCGGGGGTGAGCACTGAAGCTTTCTTT. This sequence encodes CATSPGVSTEAFF.

The chain carries TRBV2 and TRBJ1-2; D not certain. Per the germline V gene, CDR1 is SNHLY and CDR2 is FYNNEI. V lost 6 bases and J lost 4, with 6 bases in between. This CDR3 has 11 amino acids. The CDR3 sequence is CASRLTYGYTF. CDR3 DNA: TGTGCCAGCAGACTCACCTATGGCTACACCTTC.

This clone was detected many times. The V gene is TRBV20-1, the J gene TRBJ1-2; 8 nucleotides agree with TRBD1. This CDR3 is 14 amino acids long. Germline V gene lookup returns CDR1 DFQATT and CDR2 SNEGSKA (reference sequence). V lost 3 bases to trimming and J lost 5 bases; unmatched junction nucleotides: 8. CDR3 bases: TGCAGTGCTAGTGGCCAGGGGGCGGCATATGGCTACACCTTC. Translation gives CSASGQGAAYGYTF.

The chain combines TRBV6-2 or TRBV6-3 with TRBJ2-2; 7 bases fit TRBD1. Germline V gene lookup returns CDR1 MNHEY and CDR2 SVGEGT. V shed 5 bases, J shed 7 bases, and the junction held 4 bases outside the gene matches. There are 13 residues in the CDR3. CDR3 amino acids: CASSRQGGGELFF. CDR3 coding DNA: TGTGCCAGCAGTCGACAGGGTGGCGGGGAGCTGTTTTTT.

CDR3 sequence (DNA): TGTGCCAGTACACAGACAGGGGATAGCAATCAGCCCCAGCATTTT. Translated: CASTQTGDSNQPQHF. The J gene is TRBJ1-5, the V gene TRBV19, with TRBD1 identical over 8 bases. The CDR3 spans 15 residues. Trimming took 7 bases from V and 0 from J; bases not matched to a gene: 5. Per germline, CDR1 LNHDA and CDR2 SQIVND (reference sequence). Full variable domain (missing parts from reference TRBV19 and TRBJ1-5): DGGITQSPKYLFRKEGQNVTLSCEQNLNHDAMYWYRQDPGQGLRLIYYSQIVNDFQKGDIAEGYSVSREKKESFPLTVTSAQKNPTAFYLCASTQTGDSNQPQHFGDGTRLSIL.

A few counts support this clone. The J gene is TRBJ1-1, the V gene TRBV30; a possible D gene is TRBD1 (5 bases). Trimming removed 7 bases from V and 5 bases from J, with 14 bases in between. Germline V lookup: CDR1 GTSNPN, CDR2 SVGIG (reference sequence). This CDR3 has 12 amino acids. The CDR3 protein is CAFSRVGTEAFF. The DNA of the CDR3 is TGTGCCTTTAGCAGGGTTGGAACTGAAGCTTTCTTT.

The rearrangement uses TRBV7-9 and TRBJ2-7, with 9 bases fitting TRBD2. The CDR3 contains 15 residues. V dropped 1 base and J dropped 4; count of bases not matched to a gene: 5. Per the germline V gene, CDR1 is SEHNR and CDR2 is FQNEAQ (reference sequence). The CDR3: CASSLGRGGSYEQYF. The CDR3 nucleotides read TGTGCCAGCAGCTTAGGGCGGGGGGGCTCGTACGAGCAGTACTTC.

The J gene is TRBJ2-5, the V gene TRBV10-3, with 10 bases fitting TRBD1. CDR3 length: 16 amino acids. CDR1 is ENHRY and CDR2 is SYGVKD in the germline V gene. V lost 3 bases, J lost 1 base, and 5 bases stayed unmatched. The CDR3 sequence: CAISDLDRGVQETQYF. DNA of the CDR3: TGTGCCATCAGTGATTTGGACAGGGGGGTCCAAGAGACCCAGTACTTC.

CDR3 DNA: TGTGCCAGCAGCAAAAGCGGGGGGCCCTACGAGCAGTACTTC. Its protein product is CASSKSGGPYEQYF. V usage is TRBV7-2 and J usage is TRBJ2-7, with TRBD2 matching 9 bases. The V gene end was trimmed by 5 bases and the J gene end by 2 bases; junction bases not matched to a gene: 4. Germline CDR1 and CDR2: SGHTA and FQGNSA. This CDR3 spans 14 amino acids.

The chain recombines TRBV3-1 (or the pseudogene TRBV3-2) with TRBJ1-6, with D possibly matching TRBD1 (6 bases). Trimming took off 0 bases at V and 2 bases at J, with 8 bases between the two ends. Germline loops: CDR1 LGHDT, CDR2 YNNKEL (reference sequence). CDR3 length: 16 amino acids. The CDR3 protein is CASSQEPGAYNSPLHF. The CDR3 DNA sequence: TGTGCCAGCAGCCAAGAGCCAGGGGCCTATAATTCACCCCTCCACTTT.

As for this clone: An end of the junction does not agree with germline; a read error may underlie this. V usage is TRBV7-7 and J usage is TRBJ2-5; 8 bases agree with TRBD2. The CDR3 runs 17 residues. The V gene's germline CDR1 is SSHAT and CDR2 FNYEAQ (reference sequence). The CDR3 reads CASSLLRGGEPKETQYF. For the CDR3, the DNA is TGTGCTAGCAGCCTCCTTCGGGGGGGGGAGCCAAAAGAGACCCAGTACTTC.

This chain joins TRBV28 and TRBJ1-3; no clear D. This CDR3 region has 17 residues. Germline V CDR1 and CDR2: MDHEN, SYDVKM. Trimming removed 3 bases from V and 0 bases from J, with 15 bases in between. The CDR3 bases are TGTGCCAGCAGTTTTCCCCACAGCGGGAACTCTGGAAACACCATATATTTT. Its protein is CASSFPHSGNSGNTIYF.

The chain joins TRBV7-9 to TRBJ2-6; no definite D call. From germline, CDR1 is SEHNR and CDR2 FQNEAQ (reference sequence). Trimming removed 5 bases at V and 0 bases at J, with 8 bases between. The CDR3 runs to 15 residues. Here the CDR3 reads CASSPPGSGANVLTF. CDR3 nucleotides: TGTGCCAGCAGCCCCCCGGGCTCTGGGGCCAACGTCCTGACTTTC.

The rearrangement joins TRBV6-2 or TRBV6-3 to TRBJ2-1, with 8 bases fitting TRBD1. Germline CDR1 and CDR2: MNHEY and SVGEGT. Trimming at V came to 0 bases and at J to 6 bases, leaving 10 bases not matched to a gene. There are 17 residues in the CDR3. The CDR3 DNA follows: TGTGCCAGCAGTTACTCGAGACTCCAGGGGGCTGCCAATGAGCAGTTCTTC. Its protein product is CASSYSRLQGAANEQFF.

The rearrangement joins TRBV7-2 to TRBJ2-3, with a possible D match to TRBD2 (7 bases). The germline CDR1 and CDR2 sequences are SGHTA and FQGNSA. This CDR3 contains 16 residues. The germline V and J ends were trimmed by 6 bases and 2 bases, with 18 bases remaining between them. CDR3 coding DNA: TGTGCCAGCAGACCCCCGGTGCGGGGGCTCACAGATACGCAGTATTTT. Protein: CASRPPVRGLTDTQYF.

J is TRBJ2-1 and V is TRBV2, with a tentative D call TRBD1 (5 bases). The germline V and J ends were trimmed by 6 bases and 5 bases, with 17 bases remaining between them. Germline CDR1 SNHLY, CDR2 FYNNEI. The CDR3 covers 15 residues. This CDR3 is CASSWEKVGHNEQFF. CDR3 sequence (DNA): TGTGCCAGCAGCTGGGAAAAAGTGGGGCACAATGAGCAGTTCTTC.

The count of this clone is one. V is TRBV12-5 and J is TRBJ1-5; 7 bases match TRBD1. Germline CDR1 reads LGHNT; CDR2 reads FRNRAP. This CDR3 has 20 amino acids. V lost 4 bases to trimming and J lost 4 bases; unmatched junction nucleotides: 22. The CDR3 here is CASGSKTGDSPPPANQPQHF. The CDR3 nucleotides are TGTGCTAGTGGTTCCAAAACGGGGGACAGTCCTCCCCCGGCAAATCAGCCCCAGCATTTT.

This rearrangement joins TRBV29-1 to TRBJ1-2, with D possibly TRBD1 on 6 matching bases. The V end lost 3 bases, the J end lost 4 bases, and 15 bases lay between the germline ends. Per the germline V gene, CDR1 is SQVTM and CDR2 is ANQGSEA. This CDR3 has 14 residues. In DNA form, the CDR3 reads TGCAGCGTTGATGCGGGGGGCGCAATCTATGGCTACACCTTC. This gives the protein CSVDAGGAIYGYTF. The entire variable domain, with the rest obtained from reference TRBV29-1 and TRBJ1-2, is as follows: SAVISQKPSRDICQRGTSLTIQCQVDSQVTMMFWYRQQPGQSLTLIATANQGSEATYESGFVIDKFPISRPNLTFSTLTVSNMSPEDSSIYLCSVDAGGAIYGYTFGSGTRLTVV.

J is TRBJ1-1 and V is TRBV18; D might be TRBD1 (5 bases). The germline V and J ends were trimmed by 3 bases and 7 bases, with 15 bases remaining between them. Germline loops: CDR1 KGHSH, CDR2 LQKENI. The CDR3 contains 14 residues. CDR3 in amino acids: CASSPMEIGGEAFF. In DNA, the CDR3 is TGTGCCAGCTCACCCATGGAAATCGGGGGTGAAGCTTTCTTT.

V is TRBV6-6 and J is TRBJ2-1; TRBD2 matches 9 bases. In germline, CDR1 is MNHNY, CDR2 SVGAGI (reference sequence). This CDR3 region has 16 residues. V was clipped by 2 bases and J by 0 bases; unmatched bases: 2. CDR3 loop: CASSYGSGGSYNEQFF. The CDR3 nucleotides read TGTGCCAGCAGTTACGGTAGCGGGGGCTCCTACAATGAGCAGTTCTTC.

V gene TRBV30 combines with J gene TRBJ2-1; tentative D call: TRBD2 (6 bases). Per the germline V gene, CDR1 is GTSNPN and CDR2 is SVGIG (reference sequence). The CDR3 runs 14 residues. With 4 bases removed from V and 0 bases from J, the gap between germline ends came to 10 bases. The CDR3 is CAWTAGSSYNEQFF. CDR3 in DNA: TGTGCCTGGACGGCGGGAAGCTCCTACAATGAGCAGTTCTTC.

The J gene is TRBJ1-6, the V gene TRBV10-3, with D hard to call. The CDR3 has 18 amino acids. The V and J ends lost 3 bases and 0 bases respectively, with 15 bases between them. The germline CDR1 and CDR2 sequences are ENHRY and SYGVKD. CDR3 DNA sequence: TGTGCCATCAGTGACAGGCTACTCCTTCTCTCCTATAATTCACCCCTCCACTTT. Translation gives CAISDRLLLLSYNSPLHF.

The rearrangement links TRBV28 to TRBJ2-7, with TRBD1 as a possible D gene (5 bases). V gave up 6 bases and J gave up 7 bases, with 13 bases separating them. The CDR3 runs to 12 residues. The germline CDR1 and CDR2 sequences are MDHEN and SYDVKM. The CDR3 sequence: CASRTRVGEQYF. CDR3 DNA: TGTGCCAGCAGAACCAGGGTCGGGGAGCAGTACTTC.

The CDR3 protein is CASSYSVSGVTPVPQHF. The CDR3 DNA reads TGTGCCAGCAGTTACTCGGTATCAGGTGTGACGCCAGTGCCCCAGCATTTT. The chain couples TRBV6-2 or TRBV6-3 to TRBJ1-5, with D unresolved. Germline CDR1 and CDR2: MNHEY and SVGEGT. The CDR3 runs to 17 residues. With 0 bases removed from V and 9 bases from J, the gap between germline ends came to 21 bases.

The chain uses TRBV19 and TRBJ1-5; D is uncertain. V lost 5 bases, J lost 7 bases, and 12 bases lay in between. The CDR3 spans 13 residues. Germline V lookup: CDR1 LNHDA, CDR2 SQIVND (reference sequence). CDR3: CASSPIGGQPQHF. The DNA for the CDR3 is TGTGCCAGTAGTCCAATCGGAGGACAGCCCCAGCATTTT.